This T cell receptor beta chain is drawn from a study of T cells in Graves' hyperthyroidism and ophthalmopathy. Amplification of TCR beta CDR3 regions was performed using RNA transcripts as template. HTBI primers drove first-round RT-PCR of the TCR CDR3. TCRdb called the multiplex PCR reads again in MiXCR, with one record for every CDR3 protein. Of over 550,000 distinct CDR3 sequences in the sample, approximately 15% are singletons; the top ten hold roughly 18%. Trimming removed 5 bases from V and 5 bases from J; junction bases left unmatched: 6. This CDR3 comprises 15 residues. CDR1 and CDR2 from the germline V gene are SGHNT and YENEEA. At least ten counts were recorded for this clonotype.

This sequence originates from a woman in her late teens or twenties with Graves' hyperthyroidism. The material sequenced was blood. The rearrangement uses TRBV11-3 and TRBJ2-5, with 12 bases identical to TRBD2. The CDR3 DNA sequence: TGTGCCAGCAGCAAGACTAGCGGGAGTGTGGAGACCCAGTACTTC. It codes for CASSKTSGSVETQYF.